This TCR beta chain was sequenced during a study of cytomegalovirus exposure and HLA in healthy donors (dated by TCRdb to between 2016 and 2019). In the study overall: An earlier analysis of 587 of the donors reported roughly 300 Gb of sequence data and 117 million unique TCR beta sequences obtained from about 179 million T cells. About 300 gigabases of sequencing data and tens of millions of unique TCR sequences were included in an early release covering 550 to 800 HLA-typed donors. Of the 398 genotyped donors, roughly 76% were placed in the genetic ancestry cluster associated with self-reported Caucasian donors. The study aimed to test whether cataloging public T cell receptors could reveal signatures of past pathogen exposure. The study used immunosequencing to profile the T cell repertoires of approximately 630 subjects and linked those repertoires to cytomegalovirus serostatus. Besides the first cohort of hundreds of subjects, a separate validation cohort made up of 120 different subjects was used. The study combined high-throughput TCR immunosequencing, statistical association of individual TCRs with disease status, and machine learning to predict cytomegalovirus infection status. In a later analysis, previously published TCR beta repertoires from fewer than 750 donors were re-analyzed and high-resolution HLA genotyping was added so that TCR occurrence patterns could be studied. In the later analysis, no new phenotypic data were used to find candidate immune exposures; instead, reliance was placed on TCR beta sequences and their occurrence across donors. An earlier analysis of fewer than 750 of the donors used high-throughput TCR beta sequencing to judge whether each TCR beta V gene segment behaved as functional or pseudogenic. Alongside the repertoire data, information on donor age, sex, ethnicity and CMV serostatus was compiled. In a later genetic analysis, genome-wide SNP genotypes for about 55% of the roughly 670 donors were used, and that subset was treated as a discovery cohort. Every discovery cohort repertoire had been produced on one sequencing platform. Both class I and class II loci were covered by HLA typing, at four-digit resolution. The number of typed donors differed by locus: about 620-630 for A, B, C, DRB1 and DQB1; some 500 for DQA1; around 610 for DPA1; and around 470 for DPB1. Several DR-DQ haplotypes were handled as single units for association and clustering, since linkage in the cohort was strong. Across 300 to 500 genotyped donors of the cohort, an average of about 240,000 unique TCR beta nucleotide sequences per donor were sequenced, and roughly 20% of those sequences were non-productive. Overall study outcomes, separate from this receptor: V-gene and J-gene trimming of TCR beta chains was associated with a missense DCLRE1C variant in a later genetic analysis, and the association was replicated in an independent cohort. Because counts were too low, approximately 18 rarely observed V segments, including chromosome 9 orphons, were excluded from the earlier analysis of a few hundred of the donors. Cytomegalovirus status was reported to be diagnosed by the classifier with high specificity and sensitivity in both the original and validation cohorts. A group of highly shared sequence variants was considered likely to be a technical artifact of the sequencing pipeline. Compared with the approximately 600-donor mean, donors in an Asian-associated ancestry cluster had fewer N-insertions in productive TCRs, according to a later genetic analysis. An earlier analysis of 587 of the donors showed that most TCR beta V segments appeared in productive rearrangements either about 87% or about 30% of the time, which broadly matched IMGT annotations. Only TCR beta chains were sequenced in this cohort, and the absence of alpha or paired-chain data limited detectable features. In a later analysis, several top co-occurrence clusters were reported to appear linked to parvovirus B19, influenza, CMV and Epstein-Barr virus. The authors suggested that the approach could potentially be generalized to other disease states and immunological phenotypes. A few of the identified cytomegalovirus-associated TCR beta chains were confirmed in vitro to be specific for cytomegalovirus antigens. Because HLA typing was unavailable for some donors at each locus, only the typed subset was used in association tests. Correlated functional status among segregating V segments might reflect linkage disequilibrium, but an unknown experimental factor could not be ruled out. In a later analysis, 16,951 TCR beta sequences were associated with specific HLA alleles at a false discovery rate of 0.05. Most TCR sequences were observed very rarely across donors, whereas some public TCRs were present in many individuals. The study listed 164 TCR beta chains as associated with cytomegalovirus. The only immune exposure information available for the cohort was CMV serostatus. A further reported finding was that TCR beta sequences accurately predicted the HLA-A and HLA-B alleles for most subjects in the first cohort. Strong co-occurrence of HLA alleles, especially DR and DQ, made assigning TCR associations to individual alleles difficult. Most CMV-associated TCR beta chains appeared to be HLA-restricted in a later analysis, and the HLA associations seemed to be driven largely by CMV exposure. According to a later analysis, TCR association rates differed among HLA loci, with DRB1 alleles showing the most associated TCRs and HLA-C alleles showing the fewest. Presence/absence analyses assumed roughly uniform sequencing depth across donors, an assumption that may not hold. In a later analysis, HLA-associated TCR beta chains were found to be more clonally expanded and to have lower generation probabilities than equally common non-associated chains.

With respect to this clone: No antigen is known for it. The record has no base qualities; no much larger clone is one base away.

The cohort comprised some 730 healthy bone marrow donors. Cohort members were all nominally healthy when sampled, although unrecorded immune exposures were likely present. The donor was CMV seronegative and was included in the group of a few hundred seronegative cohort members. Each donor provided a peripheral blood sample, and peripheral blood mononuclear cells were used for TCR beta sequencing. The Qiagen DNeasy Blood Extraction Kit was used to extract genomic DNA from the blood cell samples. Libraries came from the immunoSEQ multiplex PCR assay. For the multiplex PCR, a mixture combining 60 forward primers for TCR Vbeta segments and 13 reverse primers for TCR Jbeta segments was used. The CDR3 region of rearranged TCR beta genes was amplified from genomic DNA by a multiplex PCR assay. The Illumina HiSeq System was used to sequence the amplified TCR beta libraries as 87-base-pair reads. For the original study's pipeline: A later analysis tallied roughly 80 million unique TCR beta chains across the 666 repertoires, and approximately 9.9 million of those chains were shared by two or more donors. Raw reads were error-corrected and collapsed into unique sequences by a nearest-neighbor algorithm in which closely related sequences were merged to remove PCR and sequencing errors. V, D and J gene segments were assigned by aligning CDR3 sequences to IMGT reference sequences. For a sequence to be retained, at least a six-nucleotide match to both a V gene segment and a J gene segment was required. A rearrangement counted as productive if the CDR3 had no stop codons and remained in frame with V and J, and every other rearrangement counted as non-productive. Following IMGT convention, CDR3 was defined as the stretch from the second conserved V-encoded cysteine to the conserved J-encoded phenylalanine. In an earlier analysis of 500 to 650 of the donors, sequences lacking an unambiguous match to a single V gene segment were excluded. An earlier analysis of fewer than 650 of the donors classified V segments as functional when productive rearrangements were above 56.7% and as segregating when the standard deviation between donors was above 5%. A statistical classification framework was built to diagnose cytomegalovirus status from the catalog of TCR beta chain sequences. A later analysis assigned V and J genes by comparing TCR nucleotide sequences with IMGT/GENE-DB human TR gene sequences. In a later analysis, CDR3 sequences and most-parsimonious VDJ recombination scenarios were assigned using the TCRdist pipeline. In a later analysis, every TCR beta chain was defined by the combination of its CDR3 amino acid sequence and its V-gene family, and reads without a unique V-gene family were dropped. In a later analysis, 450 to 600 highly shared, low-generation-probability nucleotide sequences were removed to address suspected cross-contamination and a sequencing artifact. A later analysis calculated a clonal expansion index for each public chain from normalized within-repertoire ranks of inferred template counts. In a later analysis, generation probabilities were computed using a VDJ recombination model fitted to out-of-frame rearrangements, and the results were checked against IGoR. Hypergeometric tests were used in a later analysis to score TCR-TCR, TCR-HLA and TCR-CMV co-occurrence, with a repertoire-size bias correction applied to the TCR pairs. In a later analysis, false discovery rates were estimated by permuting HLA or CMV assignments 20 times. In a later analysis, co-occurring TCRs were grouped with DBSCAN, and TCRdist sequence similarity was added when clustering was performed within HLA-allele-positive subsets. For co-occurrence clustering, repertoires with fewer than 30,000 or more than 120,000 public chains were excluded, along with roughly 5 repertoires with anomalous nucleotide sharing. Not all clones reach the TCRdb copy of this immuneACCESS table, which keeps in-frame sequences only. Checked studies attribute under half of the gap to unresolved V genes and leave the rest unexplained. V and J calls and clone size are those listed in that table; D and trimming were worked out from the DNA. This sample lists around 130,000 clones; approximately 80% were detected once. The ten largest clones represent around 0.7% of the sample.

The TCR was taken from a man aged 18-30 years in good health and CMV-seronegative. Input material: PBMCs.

The CDR3 is CASSHLRGSNQPQHF. At the DNA level, the sequence is TGCGCCAGCAGCCACCTCCGGGGTAGCAATCAGCCCCAGCATTTT. The chain links TRBV4-3 with TRBJ1-5, with an unclear D gene assignment. The germline V gene sets CDR1 to LGHNA and CDR2 to YSLEER. From its cysteine to its phenylalanine, the CDR3 spans 15 amino acids. Only CDR3 DNA remains: 45 bases, in frame from the first base. V lost 3 bases and J lost 0 bases; the stretch between them is 9 bases long.